The rows below give T cell receptor beta chains drawn from one sample of a study of OX40 agonist ivuxolimab in advanced cancers. Only in-frame clones appear in the TCRdb table, and some are missing; sequencing was by immunoSEQ multiplex PCR. The profile shows roughly 55,000 clones, roughly 86% of them singletons. The input for sequencing was CD4+ or CD8+ T cells sorted from blood, taken in a trial of the OX40 agonist ivuxolimab. Every receptor here comes from an adult with an advanced solid tumor such as melanoma, head and neck, liver or kidney cancer. The CDR3 runs from the conserved cysteine through the conserved F or W. A D gene is named only where the DNA matches it firmly. Rows give clone size only sometimes, using once, few, many, or a class for an expanded clone.

-	TRBV9	once	TRBJ2-7	TGTGCCAGCAACGATGGAACATTGGTCCGCGAGCAGTACTTC	CASNDGTLVREQYF
-	TRBV12-5	-	TRBJ2-7	TGTGCTAGTGGTTTGGTACTCAGGGGCTGGTACGAGCAGTACTTC	CASGLVLRGWYEQYF
TRBD2	TRBV28	-	TRBJ2-1	TGTGCCAGCAGCGCAGCGGGGGCCAATGAGCAGTTCTTC	CASSAAGANEQFF
-	TRBV7-9	-	TRBJ2-7	TGTGCCAGCAGCTTATCCGGGTTACTTAGCGAGCAGTACTTC	CASSLSGLLSEQYF
TRBD1	TRBV28	-	TRBJ1-1	TGTGCCAGCAGGAGGGACAGGGTAAAAGCTTTCTTT	CASRRDRVKAFF
-	TRBV6-1	-	TRBJ2-2	TGTGCCAGCAGTGCCTACAGGGATGGCACCGGGGAGCTGTTTTTT	CASSAYRDGTGELFF
TRBD1	TRBV6-1	-	TRBJ1-1	TGTGCCAGCACAGGGATAGACAGGGCGAACACTGAAGCTTTCTTT	CASTGIDRANTEAFF
TRBD1	TRBV19	-	TRBJ1-1	TGTGCCGGTAGGGACAGCCAGAACACTGAAGCTTTCTTT	CAGRDSQNTEAFF
-	TRBV6-4	-	TRBJ1-5	TGTGCCAGCAGTGAAGACAAGAATCAGCCCCAGCATTTT	CASSEDKNQPQHF
-	TRBV18	-	TRBJ1-1	TGTGCCAGCTCCGTTGACCCGAATGAAGCTTTCTTT	CASSVDPNEAFF
TRBD2	TRBV27	once	TRBJ2-7	TGTGCCAGCAGTCCCTATAGCGGGGGTACTTACGAGCAGTACTTC	CASSPYSGGTYEQYF
TRBD1	TRBV27	-	TRBJ2-2	TGTGCCAGCAGGGGACAGGAGAAAAGCACCGGGGAGCTGTTTTTT	CASRGQEKSTGELFF
TRBD1	TRBV27	-	TRBJ1-2	TGTGCCAGCAGTTCCGGGACAGGGGGCGGTGGCTACACCTTC	CASSSGTGGGGYTF
-	TRBV5-4	-	TRBJ1-1	TGTGCCAGCAGTTCCTTGGGGGGTGGCACTGAAGCTTTCTTT	CASSSLGGGTEAFF
-	TRBV6-5	-	TRBJ2-1	TGTGCCAGCAGTTACCTTCATCCGAACAATGAGCAGTTCTTC	CASSYLHPNNEQFF
TRBD2	TRBV27	-	TRBJ2-5	TGTGCCAGCAGTTGGACTAGCCCCACCCTGTACCAAGAGACCCAGTACTTC	CASSWTSPTLYQETQYF
-	TRBV4-1	-	TRBJ1-2	TGCGCCAGCAGCCTCTATGCTTCCTATGGCTACACCTTC	CASSLYASYGYTF
-	TRBV5-6	-	TRBJ1-1	TGTGCCAGCAGCCGGACCGAGAACACTGAAGCTTTCTTT	CASSRTENTEAFF
-	TRBV4-1	-	TRBJ2-2	TGCGCCAGCAGCCAGGGGCAGGGAGGCACCGGGGAGCTGTTTTTT	CASSQGQGGTGELFF
-	TRBV6-5	-	TRBJ2-7	TGTGCCAGCAGTTACTCGTCGGGTCGGTCCTACGAGCAGTACTTC	CASSYSSGRSYEQYF